A single T cell receptor beta chain is shown here with its context. The specificity of this receptor is unknown. Nothing much larger sits one base from this clone, and base qualities are not available. The sample's time point, from its label and the paper: baseline before first vaccination. Vaccinee samples were obtained from the UK trials COV001 and COV002, which included a single-blind randomized controlled phase 2/3 trial of AZD1222 (ChAdOx1 nCoV-19) in healthy adults. For TCRbeta chain sequencing, PBMC samples from trial participants were taken at day 0 and at day 28 after the second dose. The sample originates from a study of T cell responses to AZD1222 COVID-19 vaccine (dated by TCRdb to the early 2020s). In terms of the full investigation: AZD1222 recipients with second doses at about 4 weeks or about 12 weeks were pooled, because spike-specific TCR depth and breadth did not differ between schedules. A total of 233 trial participants underwent TCR sequencing, of whom about 200 had received two doses of AZD1222 and about 26 had received two doses of the MenACWY control vaccine. Trial participants were enrolled by age into 18-55, 56-69 and 70-plus year subgroups, with approximately 150, 28 and 58 TCR-sequenced participants respectively.

The CDR3 regions of human TCRbeta chains were subjected to immunosequencing. Per the original workflow: TCRs in the repertoires were compared against a reference library of SARS-CoV-2-specific TCRs that had been generated with the MIRA antigen-specificity platform. Breadth was defined as the fraction of unique TCRs that were SARS-CoV-2-associated, and depth was defined as the fraction of total T cells that were SARS-CoV-2-associated. Using the MIRA data, every spike-specific TCR was mapped to the spike region that the TCR reacted to and assigned to either a CD4 or a CD8 class. Log10-transformed breadth and depth values were compared by one-way ANOVA with Sidak's multiple comparisons tests. Entries here come from immuneACCESS through TCRdb and include only in-frame sequences with V and J called. Some clones fail to appear in such tables; in the studies checked, an unresolved V gene covers under half of the shortfall, and the cause of the remainder is unknown. That table gives V, J and clone size, and the DNA gave D and trimming. The sample yields roughly 150,000 clones; approximately 85% were counted once. The ten most abundant clones make up over 7% of the sample.

The CDR3 measures 15 amino acids from cysteine to phenylalanine. Only CDR3 DNA remains: 45 bases, in frame from the first base. As encoded in the germline V gene, CDR1 is MNHEY while CDR2 is SVGAGI. V is cut by 0 bases and J by 12 bases, and the space between the germline ends is 15 bases. What the research found in general, with its limitations: Reportedly, close to half of the unique spike-specific TCRs recognized epitopes lying outside the regions that are mutated in the B.1.351 and B.1.1.7 variants. Conclusions about previously exposed vaccinees are limited because only six or seven AZD1222 recipients were SARS-CoV-2 seropositive at baseline. No day 14 peak-response samples were available, so repertoires were characterized only after the peak T cell response. In the small 56-69-year group, the increase in depth fell short of significance, most likely because of low power. Participants were mostly white British and included more females than males, and it was suggested by the authors that clonal diversity may have been underestimated. Spike-specific TCR breadth and depth rose significantly after two AZD1222 doses compared with day 0 and with MenACWY recipients. CD4 TCRs associated with the vaccine covered the entire spike protein, and the dominant responses were in regions 160-218 and 743-854.

The rearranged chain carries TRBV6-5 and TRBJ1-6; TRBD1 is perhaps the D gene, given 6 matching bases. Sequences were derived from peripheral blood, sampled on day 0 of AZD1222 vaccination. The clonotype was recovered from an adult in good health. The DNA reads TGTGCCAGCAGTTACTCGACATCAGGGGCGCGACCCCTCCACTTT. This translates into CASSYSTSGARPLHF.